One sample yielded the 25 T cell receptor beta chains listed below, sequenced in a study of T cells after yellow fever vaccination (dated by TCRdb to the late 2010s). Libraries were made using 5' RACE. Sequencing was performed on an Illumina NovaSeq 6000. TCRdb itself trimmed the public reads at Q25 with fastp, ran MiXCR and retained productive beta chains. A single entry per CDR3 protein holds the most common genes and DNA from its merged rows. The sample table shows around 310,000 distinct CDR3 sequences, and almost 4% are seen once. 20% to 25% of the sample goes to the ten largest clones. This specimen's treatment or condition label, interpreted: live attenuated yellow fever vaccine strain. The sample in question was PBMCs, obtained 5 days after the yellow fever booster vaccination. The receptors here all came from a man aged 18 to 29 who received the YFV17D yellow fever vaccine.

This clonotype was seen a handful of times. The chain uses TRBV2 and TRBJ1-4; D call uncertain. CDR3 length: 15 amino acids. Germline loops: CDR1 SNHLY, CDR2 FYNNEI. The ends were cut back, 1 base at V and 8 bases at J, with 14 bases in the middle. In nucleotides, the CDR3 is TGTGCCAGCAGTGAAGGCGGACGGCCGAGGGAAAAACTGTTTTTT. Encoded protein: CASSEGGRPREKLFF. Based on the CDR3 plus reference TRBV2 and TRBJ1-4, the full variable domain is EPEVTQTPSHQVTQMGQEVILRCVPISNHLYFYWYRQILGQKVEFLVSFYNNEISEKSEIFDDQFSVERPDGSNFTLKIRSTKLEDSAMYFCASSEGGRPREKLFFGSGTQLSVL.

This sequence joins TRBV6-5 and TRBJ2-7; D may match TRBD1 or TRBD2 (6 bases each). The CDR3 is 14 residues long. The V gene's germline CDR1 is MNHEY and CDR2 SVGAGI. V lost 2 bases to trimming and J lost 3 bases, with 11 bases between them. This chain's CDR3 is CASSYAGTSYEQYF. The CDR3 nucleotides read TGTGCCAGCAGTTACGCGGGGACAAGCTACGAGCAGTACTTC.

In this sample, this clonotype turned up a few times. The chain uses TRBV5-1 and TRBJ2-5; 10 positions match TRBD1. This CDR3 has 16 residues. J was trimmed by 2 bases and V by 8 bases; bases with no gene match: 12. The germline CDR1 and CDR2 sequences are SGHRS and YFSETQ. The CDR3 loop is CASRRFGTGAQETQYF. In DNA form, the CDR3 reads TGCGCCAGTCGAAGGTTCGGGACAGGGGCTCAAGAGACCCAGTACTTC.

This clonotype appeared many times. The chain has TRBV21-1 and TRBJ2-7. TRBV21-1 is a known pseudogene. The CDR3 totals 11 residues. As DNA, the CDR3 is TGTGCCAGCAGCAAACGGGACGAGCAGTACGTC. This translates into CASSKRDEQYV.

This clonotype was detected only a few times. V gene TRBV9 combines with J gene TRBJ2-3, with TRBD2 matching over 10 bases. The CDR3 covers 17 residues. Germline V gene data show CDR1 as SGDLS and CDR2 as YYNGEE. V shed 0 bases, J shed 2 bases, and the junction held 6 bases outside the gene matches. The DNA for the CDR3 is TGTGCCAGCAGCGTAGATCTAGCGGGGGCCAACACAGATACGCAGTATTTT. Translated, it gives CASSVDLAGANTDTQYF.

This clonotype appeared many times. At one boundary the junction diverges from the germline segment, which might be a read error. The chain employs TRBV5-1 and TRBJ1-5; 8 bases map to TRBD1. Germline V gene lookup returns CDR1 SGHRS and CDR2 YFSETQ. CDR3 length: 13 residues. The CDR3 bases are TGTGCCAGCAGTTTGACAGGGGATCAGCCCCAGCATTTT. It encodes CASSLTGDQPQHF.

This clonotype was seen at least ten times. This chain connects TRBV2 to TRBJ1-1; D gene uncertain. Per the germline V gene, CDR1 is SNHLY and CDR2 is FYNNEI. Trimming pared 1 base from V and 4 bases from J, leaving 7 bases between. This CDR3 has 13 amino acids. DNA for the CDR3: TGTGCCAGCAGTGAAGGCCCGGGCACTGAAGCTTTCTTT. The encoded protein is CASSEGPGTEAFF.

This clonotype showed up many times. The rearrangement joins TRBV5-1 to TRBJ2-2; D is uncertain. The CDR3 has 13 amino acids. The germline gives CDR1 SGHRS, CDR2 YFSETQ. Trimming removed 5 bases from V and 4 bases from J, with 9 bases in between. CDR3 sequence: CASRIGTTGELFF. The CDR3, as DNA: TGCGCCAGCAGGATAGGAACCACCGGGGAGCTGTTTTTT. Full variable domain (rest looked up from reference TRBV5-1 and TRBJ2-2): KAGVTQTPRYLIKTRGQQVTLSCSPISGHRSVSWYQQTPGQGLQFLFEYFSETQRNKGNFPGRFSGRQFSNSRSEMNVSTLELGDSALYLCASRIGTTGELFFGEGSRLTVL.

This clonotype was detected a few times. The chain links TRBV6-5 to TRBJ2-5; TRBD2 might be the D (7 bases). The germline V and J ends were trimmed by 6 bases and 5 bases, with 22 bases remaining between them. This CDR3 region has 16 residues. CDR1 MNHEY and CDR2 SVGAGI come from the germline V gene. The CDR3 here is CASRRGASGWGETQYF. CDR3 in DNA: TGTGCCAGCAGACGGGGGGCGAGCGGGTGGGGGGAGACCCAGTACTTC.

This clonotype was picked up many times. The chain uses TRBV12-3 or TRBV12-4 and TRBJ2-1; D perhaps matches TRBD1 (6 bases). Trimming removed 7 bases from V and 1 base from J, with 14 bases in between. This CDR3 has 15 amino acids. CDR3 nucleotides: TGTGCCAGCACTACCCCCGGACAGTCCTACAATGAGCAGTTCTTC. Translation gives CASTTPGQSYNEQFF.

This clonotype was seen a handful of times. The chain links TRBV20-1 to TRBJ1-2; no firm D call. Trimming stripped 3 bases from V and 8 bases from J, with 10 bases between. The CDR3 totals 11 residues. Germline-derived CDR1 and CDR2 are DFQATT and SNEGSKA (reference sequence). This chain's CDR3 is CSARERLGYTF. The CDR3 bases are TGCAGTGCTAGGGAGAGGTTAGGCTACACCTTC.

As DNA, the CDR3 is TGCGCCAGCAGCTTGGCAGCGGGGGACACAGATACGCAGTATTTT. Translation: CASSLAAGDTDTQYF. The J gene is TRBJ2-3, the V gene TRBV5-1, with 8 bases lining up with TRBD2. The germline V gene encodes CDR1 SGHRS and CDR2 YFSETQ. J was trimmed by 2 bases and V by 0 bases; bases with no gene match: 2. The length of the CDR3 is 15 residues.

This chain joins TRBV5-1 and TRBJ2-3; D unclear. Trimming left V 6 bases short and J 6 bases short, with 14 bases between. The CDR3 is 13 amino acids. The V gene's germline CDR1 is SGHRS and CDR2 YFSETQ. The CDR3 sequence is CASTEMGSDTQYF. For the CDR3, the DNA is TGCGCCAGCACTGAAATGGGGTCGGATACGCAGTATTTT.

This rearrangement joins TRBV5-1 to TRBJ2-5; D might be TRBD1 (6 bases). V was trimmed by 4 bases and J by 2 bases, leaving 12 bases between them. This CDR3 is built from 14 residues. In germline, CDR1 is SGHRS, CDR2 YFSETQ. CDR3 sequence reads: CASSTGTHQETQYF. Written as DNA, the CDR3 is TGCGCCAGCAGCACCGGGACACATCAAGAGACCCAGTACTTC. Combining the CDR3 with reference TRBV5-1 and TRBJ2-5 gives the whole variable domain KAGVTQTPRYLIKTRGQQVTLSCSPISGHRSVSWYQQTPGQGLQFLFEYFSETQRNKGNFPGRFSGRQFSNSRSEMNVSTLELGDSALYLCASSTGTHQETQYFGPGTRLLVL.

This clonotype was picked up a small number of times. The chain couples TRBV4-3 to TRBJ2-1; tentative D call: TRBD2 (5 bases). Germline loops: CDR1 LGHNA, CDR2 YSLEER. V gave up 0 bases and J gave up 5 bases, with 14 bases separating them. The CDR3 totals 16 residues. The CDR3 DNA reads as TGCGCCAGCAGCCAAGAGGGCCTAGCCGATAACAATGAGCAGTTCTTC. Amino acid sequence: CASSQEGLADNNEQFF.

This clonotype was seen a few times. The chain couples TRBV20-1 to TRBJ2-7; D possibly matches TRBD1 or TRBD2 (5 bases each). Trimming removed 6 bases from V and 0 bases from J, with 18 bases in between. The CDR3 is 15 residues long. CDR1 and CDR2 from the germline V gene are DFQATT and SNEGSKA (reference sequence). Here the CDR3 DNA reads TGCAGTGCCAGGGACGGCCGTCCCAACTCCTACGAGCAGTACGTC. Amino acids: CSARDGRPNSYEQYV.

In this sample, this clonotype turned up many times. The rearrangement links TRBV9 to TRBJ2-3; 14 bases are shared with TRBD2. Germline values: CDR1 SGDLS, CDR2 YYNGEE. The length of the CDR3 is 18 residues. Losses at the gene ends were 3 bases for V and 2 bases for J; bases not matched to a gene: 8. The CDR3: CASSAPGTSGGITDTQYF. DNA for the CDR3: TGTGCCAGCAGCGCCCCCGGGACTAGCGGGGGAATCACAGATACGCAGTATTTT.

V usage is TRBV5-1 and J usage is TRBJ2-7; D is unresolved. V dropped 0 bases and J dropped 7 bases, with 14 bases sitting between them. The germline gives CDR1 SGHRS, CDR2 YFSETQ. The CDR3 consists of 14 residues. The CDR3 nucleotides are TGCGCCAGCAGCTTGGACAATAGGGTTGGAGAGCAGTACTTC. Translation: CASSLDNRVGEQYF.

This clonotype was detected a few times. The chain employs TRBV30 and TRBJ1-6; D might be TRBD1 (5 bases). The length of the CDR3 is 13 residues. V was trimmed by 0 bases and J by 11 bases, leaving 11 bases between them. Germline values: CDR1 GTSNPN, CDR2 SVGIG (reference sequence). The CDR3 reads CAWSVQEATPLHF. CDR3 sequence (DNA): TGTGCCTGGAGTGTACAGGAGGCGACACCCCTCCACTTT.

The rearrangement joins TRBV28 to TRBJ2-7; 7 nucleotides agree with TRBD1. Germline values: CDR1 MDHEN, CDR2 SYDVKM. J was trimmed by 3 bases and V by 5 bases; bases with no gene match: 4. The CDR3 covers 13 residues. The CDR3 nucleotides are TGTGCCAGCAGTGGGGGACAGAACTACGAGCAGTACTTC. Translation gives CASSGGQNYEQYF.

This clonotype was observed many times. The chain uses TRBV2 and TRBJ2-7; TRBD1 matches at 7 bases. Germline V gene sequence: CDR1 SNHLY, CDR2 FYNNEI. The CDR3 is 12 amino acids. The junction had 0 bases not matched to a gene; V was cut back by 4 bases and J by 3 bases. As DNA, the CDR3 is TGTGCCAGCAGTGGGGACAGCTACGAGCAGTACGTC. It encodes CASSGDSYEQYV.

Ten or more counts support this clonotype. The CDR3 loop reads CASSTSGTGSYEQYF. CDR3 nucleotide sequence: TGCGCCAGCAGTACATCCGGGACAGGGTCCTACGAGCAGTACTTC. The chain has TRBV5-1 and TRBJ2-7; 9 bases fit TRBD1. The CDR3 has 15 amino acids. Looked up from germline, CDR1 is SGHRS and CDR2 is YFSETQ. V lost 5 bases and J lost 1; bases outside the gene matches: 7.

This clonotype was picked up a small number of times. V gene TRBV6-6 combines with J gene TRBJ1-5; weak D call: TRBD1 (5 bases). CDR1 and CDR2 (germline): MNHNY, SVGAGI (reference sequence). The length of the CDR3 is 14 residues. Trimming cost V 3 bases and J 4 bases, with 10 bases left between them. DNA for the CDR3: TGTGCCAGCAGTTATGGGGGGACGAATCAGCCCCAGCATTTT. This translates into CASSYGGTNQPQHF.

This clonotype occurred many times. The genes are TRBV20-1 and TRBJ2-5, with D perhaps matching TRBD2 (5 bases). V was shortened by 6 bases and J by 5 bases, with 13 bases between the two germline ends. Germline V gene sequence: CDR1 DFQATT, CDR2 SNEGSKA (reference sequence). There are 12 residues in the CDR3. For the CDR3, the DNA is TGCAGTGCCCAAAGAGGCGGGGAGACCCAGTACTTC. This encodes CSAQRGGETQYF.

The table lists this clonotype with many counts. The chain links TRBV28 to TRBJ1-3, with D uncertain. Germline CDR1 is MDHEN and CDR2 is SYDVKM. Trimming removed 6 bases at V and 4 bases at J, with 7 bases between. The CDR3 runs to 12 residues. The CDR3 sequence: CASSFPGNTIYF. CDR3 coding DNA: TGTGCCAGCAGCTTTCCAGGAAACACCATATATTTT.